The present entry profiles one T cell receptor (beta chain) with its context. The antigen is not known. Sequencing was performed with immunoSEQ multiplex PCR; in TCRdb, only in-frame clones are kept and a portion is missing. The profile shows around 100,000 clones, around 94% of them singletons. The CDR3 is 14 amino acids. J gave up 6 bases and V 5 bases, and 7 bases lay outside the gene matches. Germline loops: CDR1 MNHEY, CDR2 SMNVEV (reference sequence). The source of the sample is a study of graft-versus-host responses after intestinal transplantation. Study details: Transplant recipients had multivisceral, liver-intestinal, or isolated intestinal grafts. Anti-thymocyte globulin induction, then tacrolimus and steroids for two to four years, went to all recipients. General study findings and limits: Among recipient marrow samples, GvH clones were found; some appeared first in ileum or blood.

This clonotype was obtained from a human donor who was the organ donor for an intestinal transplant. V gene TRBV27 combines with J gene TRBJ2-4, with 7 positions matching TRBD1. The specimen comprised unstimulated CD8+ T cells sorted from spleen or lymph node cells, sampled before transplant. The CDR3 loop is CASSPQGQGNIQYF. The CDR3 DNA follows: TGTGCCAGCAGTCCACAGGGGCAAGGAAACATTCAGTACTTC.